These 23 T cell receptor beta chains were sequenced from one sample in a study of T cell responses to AZD1222 COVID-19 vaccine. Profiling relied on immunoSEQ multiplex PCR, and the TCRdb table lists in-frame clones only, not all of them. The sample lists around 150,000 clones, about nine tenths occurring once. This material consisted of peripheral blood, taken on day 0 of AZD1222 vaccination. The source of these receptors is an adult in good health.

The CDR3 nucleotides are TGTGCCAGCAGCGTAGAGGTCAGGGACGCTGAAGCTTTCTTT. Its protein product is CASSVEVRDAEAFF. This rearrangement joins TRBV9 to TRBJ1-1; D might be TRBD1 (5 bases). Germline assignment: CDR1 SGDLS and CDR2 YYNGEE. V lost 0 bases and J 6 bases, leaving 12 bases between the germline ends. The CDR3 covers 14 residues.

V and J are TRBV30 and TRBJ2-2, with 7 bases identical to TRBD1. The CDR3 consists of 16 residues. Unmatched junction bases numbered 6, after V lost 2 bases and J lost 0 bases. Germline CDR1 is GTSNPN and CDR2 is SVGIG (reference sequence). The CDR3 sequence is CAWSSTGAPNTGELFF. CDR3 nucleotide sequence: TGTGCCTGGAGTTCTACAGGGGCCCCGAACACCGGGGAGCTGTTTTTT.

The chain carries TRBV11-3 and TRBJ2-1, with D tentatively TRBD2 (5 bases). Deletions cut 1 base from V and 7 bases from J, with 8 bases between. The germline CDR1 and CDR2 sequences are SGHNT and YENEEA. The CDR3 runs to 13 residues. Here the CDR3 DNA reads TGTGCCAGCAGCTTAGTCCGCGGGAATGAGCAGTTCTTC. Protein: CASSLVRGNEQFF.

DNA of the CDR3: TGTGCCTGGAACCCACTAGCGGGAGGGCTGCAGTACTTC. Amino acid sequence: CAWNPLAGGLQYF. The chain joins TRBV30 to TRBJ2-7; 13 bases are a match to TRBD2. With 4 bases clipped from V and 9 bases from J, the junction kept 6 bases outside the gene matches. This CDR3 has 13 residues. Per the germline V gene, CDR1 is GTSNPN and CDR2 is SVGIG (reference sequence).

The chain links TRBV7-8 to TRBJ2-6, with no clear D. Per the germline V gene, CDR1 is SGHVS and CDR2 is FQNEAQ. V was cut by 1 base and J by 4 bases, with 8 bases left in between. The CDR3 has 15 amino acids. CDR3 protein: CASSLGAPGANVLTF. For the CDR3, the DNA is TGTGCCAGCAGCTTAGGTGCCCCCGGGGCCAACGTCCTGACTTTC.

The chain is built from TRBV6-2 or TRBV6-3 and TRBJ2-7, with 8 bases lining up with TRBD2. The CDR3 sequence is 16 residues long. After removal of 6 bases from V and 0 bases from J, the junction contained 10 bases not matched to a gene. The germline gives CDR1 MNHEY, CDR2 SVGEGT. CDR3: CASSPPGGGPSYEQYF. The CDR3 nucleotides are TGTGCCAGCAGCCCACCCGGGGGGGGCCCCTCCTACGAGCAGTACTTC.

For the CDR3, the DNA is TGTGCCAGCAGTGCGTTACAGGATAATGAGCAGTTCTTC. Its translation: CASSALQDNEQFF. The chain employs TRBV12-3 or TRBV12-4 and TRBJ2-1, with a tentative D call TRBD1 (5 bases). The CDR3 has 13 residues. V was pared by 5 bases and J by 7 bases, with 12 bases between.

This clone has only a few counts. The rearrangement links TRBV30 to TRBJ1-6; 7 bases match TRBD1. The CDR3 spans 14 residues. V gave up 0 bases and J gave up 8 bases; unmatched junction bases: 4. Per germline, CDR1 GTSNPN and CDR2 SVGIG (reference sequence). The chain's CDR3 is CAWSVWQGDSPLHF. CDR3 sequence (DNA): TGTGCCTGGAGTGTGTGGCAGGGGGATTCACCCCTCCACTTT.

The genes are TRBV2 and TRBJ1-2, with TRBD1 matching over 7 bases. The CDR3 is 15 amino acids. The germline V gene encodes CDR1 SNHLY and CDR2 FYNNEI. V dropped 3 bases and J dropped 4; count of bases not matched to a gene: 8. Here the CDR3 DNA reads TGTGCCAGCAGTGACGTGACAGGGTCTAGCTATGGCTACACCTTC. Amino acids: CASSDVTGSSYGYTF.

This clone was counted a single time. The chain combines TRBV25-1 with TRBJ1-5, with D uncertain. CDR1 is MGHDK, CDR2 SYGVNS, per germline. This CDR3 spans 13 amino acids. The V end lost 4 bases, the J end lost 2 bases, and 6 bases lay between the germline ends. The CDR3 DNA sequence: TGTGCCAGCAGTGCGGGTGGCAATCAGCCCCAGCATTTT. This codes for CASSAGGNQPQHF.

This chain links TRBV21-1 with TRBJ1-3; the D call in the table, TRBD1, was not verified against the DNA. TRBV21-1 is flagged as a pseudogene. This CDR3 has 15 residues. The CDR3 bases are TGTGCCAGCCCCCAACTCGGACAGGCTGGAAACACCATATATTTT. Its protein is CASPQLGQAGNTIYF.

The gene calls are TRBV7-9 and TRBJ2-7; 7 bases align to TRBD1. V lost 5 bases, J lost 3 bases, and 10 bases stayed unmatched. Germline loops: CDR1 SEHNR, CDR2 FQNEAQ (reference sequence). The CDR3 contains 15 residues. The CDR3 coding sequence is TGTGCCAGCAGCCAACGACAGGGCAACGTCTACGAGCAGTACTTC. Translation gives CASSQRQGNVYEQYF.

This clone appeared once. The chain joins TRBV5-1 to TRBJ1-1, with D possibly TRBD1 on 5 matching bases. V was trimmed by 0 bases and J by 0 bases, leaving 9 bases between them. The length of the CDR3 is 15 residues. Germline V gene lookup returns CDR1 SGHRS and CDR2 YFSETQ. As DNA, the CDR3 is TGCGCCAGCAGCTTGGCCGGGACCATGAACACTGAAGCTTTCTTT. Translated: CASSLAGTMNTEAFF.

As concerns this clone: Additional DNA sequences in this sample encode the identical CDR3. J is TRBJ2-7 and V is TRBV3-1 (or the pseudogene TRBV3-2); 9 bases map to TRBD1. V lost 1 base to trimming and J lost 7 bases; unmatched junction nucleotides: 8. Germline CDR1 LGHDT, CDR2 YNNKEL (reference sequence). The CDR3 is made up of 15 amino acids. In DNA form, the CDR3 reads TGTGCCAGCAGCCAAGTCCGGACAGGGGTGGGTGAGCAGTACTTC. Residues: CASSQVRTGVGEQYF.

The V and J genes are TRBV13 and TRBJ2-2; possibly TRBD1 for D (5 bases). The CDR3 totals 16 residues. Trimming pared 1 base from V and 5 bases from J, leaving 14 bases between. Looked up from germline, CDR1 is PRHDT and CDR2 is FYEKMQ (reference sequence). Written as DNA, the CDR3 is TGTGCCAGCAGCTTAGTGGCCAGGGCGATAACCGGGGAGCTGTTTTTT. It translates to CASSLVARAITGELFF. The full variable domain, with the rest looked up from reference TRBV13 and TRBJ2-2, is AAGVIQSPRHLIKEKRETATLKCYPIPRHDTVYWYQQGPGQDPQFLISFYEKMQSDKGSIPDRFSAQQFSDYHSELNMSSLELGDSALYFCASSLVARAITGELFFGEGSRLTVL.

The V and J genes are TRBV9 and TRBJ2-3, with 7 bases fitting TRBD2. V lost 1 base to trimming and J lost 1 base; unmatched junction nucleotides: 3. Per the germline V gene, CDR1 is SGDLS and CDR2 is YYNGEE. The CDR3 length is 15 residues. For the CDR3, the DNA is TGTGCCAGCAGCGTATCTAGCGGCCGCACAGATACGCAGTATTTT. It codes for CASSVSSGRTDTQYF.

This chain uses TRBV6-5 with TRBJ2-7, with 8 bases fitting TRBD2. Germline CDR1 and CDR2: MNHEY and SVGAGI. J was trimmed by 2 bases and V by 10 bases; bases with no gene match: 7. The CDR3 length is 13 residues. The CDR3 nucleotides read TGTGCCACCCGAGCGGGAGCCCCCTACGAGCAGTACTTC. Protein: CATRAGAPYEQYF.

This clone appeared once. The chain combines TRBV27 with TRBJ2-1, with TRBD1 matching over 8 bases. The CDR3 has 11 residues. CDR1 and CDR2 from the germline V gene are MNHEY and SMNVEV (reference sequence). With V trimmed by 5 bases and J by 12 bases, 3 bases remained unmatched. The CDR3 is CASSRGQGQFF. In DNA form, the CDR3 reads TGTGCCAGCAGTCGAGGACAGGGGCAGTTCTTC.

This chain connects TRBV27 to TRBJ1-5, with 11 bases aligning to TRBD1. Germline CDR1 is MNHEY and CDR2 is SMNVEV (reference sequence). The CDR3 totals 18 residues. V lost 1 base to trimming and J lost 3 bases; unmatched junction nucleotides: 8. The chain's CDR3 is CASSLFGQGASNNQPQHF. The CDR3 DNA is TGTGCCAGCAGTTTATTCGGACAGGGGGCTTCGAACAATCAGCCCCAGCATTTT.

With respect to this clone: The junction shows a germline mismatch at one end, possibly a read error. The J gene is TRBJ2-2, the V gene TRBV30, with 11 positions matching TRBD1. CDR1 and CDR2 from the germline V gene are GTSNPN and SVGIG (reference sequence). The CDR3 contains 14 residues. CDR3 nucleotide sequence: TGTGCCTGGAGAAAGGGACAGGGGGAACGGGGAGCTGTTTTT. Its translation: CAWRKGQGERGAVF. Supplemented by reference TRBV30 and TRBJ2-2, the full variable domain reads SQTIHQWPATLVQPVGSPLSLECTVEGTSNPNLYWYRQAAGRGLQLLFYSVGIGQISSEVPQNLSASRPQDRQFILSSKKLLLSDSGFYLCAWRKGQGERGAVFGEGSRLTVL.

J is TRBJ2-1 and V is TRBV7-9; TRBD2 matches 9 bases. Germline V gene lookup returns CDR1 SEHNR and CDR2 FQNEAQ (reference sequence). This CDR3 has 16 amino acids. With 1 base clipped from V and 7 bases from J, the junction kept 8 bases outside the gene matches. The CDR3 DNA follows: TGTGCCAGCAGCTTAGTACCTAGCGGGAAGGGGAATGAGCAGTTCTTC. Amino acid sequence: CASSLVPSGKGNEQFF.

V gene TRBV24-1 combines with J gene TRBJ2-3, with TRBD2 matching 8 bases. CDR1 and CDR2 (germline): KGHDR, SFDVKD. This CDR3 has 16 amino acids. V shed 2 bases and J 2 bases; nucleotides not matched to a gene: 5. For the CDR3, the DNA is TGTGCCACCAGTGATTCCGGGAGGGCATACACAGATACGCAGTATTTT. Translation gives CATSDSGRAYTDTQYF.

This rearrangement joins TRBV4-1 to TRBJ1-2; the match to TRBD1 covers 12 bases. In germline, CDR1 is MGHRA, CDR2 YSYEKL. The CDR3 is 15 residues long. V shed 3 bases and J 6 bases; nucleotides not matched to a gene: 5. Here the CDR3 DNA reads TGCGCCAGCAGCCACGTGGGGACAGGGGGCAATGGCTACACCTTC. It encodes CASSHVGTGGNGYTF.